This T cell receptor beta chain was identified during a study of CDR3 diversity in severe acne. This CDR3 comprises 14 residues. V lost 7 bases and J lost 3, with 16 bases in between. Looked up from germline, CDR1 is SQVTM and CDR2 is ANQGSEA. TCRdb analysed the PCR reads with MiXCR anew, one entry per CDR3 protein. The table has roughly 100,000 distinct CDR3 sequences, about half seen once. This TCR came from a male donor with acne. This sequence joins TRBV29-1 and TRBJ1-3; tentatively, D is TRBD1 (5 bases). The sample comprised blood. The CDR3 loop is CSAGTFGRGNTIYF. For the CDR3, the DNA is TGCAGCGCCGGGACCTTCGGACGTGGAAACACCATATATTTT.